This T cell receptor beta chain stems from a study of response to subunit inactivated influenza vaccine (dated by TCRdb to the late 2010s). Context from the whole study: Deep quantitative profiling of the T cell receptor repertoire was used in the study to follow responses to a trivalent subunit inactivated influenza vaccine. Points the paper makes about the study in general: The authors suggested that each seasonal influenza vaccination may recruit only a limited number of new T cells.

The library was obtained by RT-PCR. Sequencing was performed on an Illumina HiSeq 2500. The raw public data were reprocessed by TCRdb itself: fastp quality trimming at Q25, MiXCR clonotype calling, in-frame beta chains only. Entries that share a CDR3 protein sequence are merged under the most common genes and DNA. This sample is represented by 650,000 to 800,000 distinct CDR3 sequences; about 14% of them were singletons. Less than 7% of the sample is held by the ten biggest clonotypes. Including cysteine and phenylalanine, the CDR3 has 15 amino acids. Only the CDR3 DNA stays, 45 bases, in frame from base 1. CDR1 is given as SGHAT and CDR2 as FQNNGV, both from the germline V gene. V was cut back by 2 bases and J by 0 bases, leaving a gap of 5 bases between them. This clonotype was seen more than once but under ten times. Its cognate antigen has yet to be identified. Within one base of it there is no much larger clone, and no base qualities were kept.

The V gene is TRBV11-2 and the J gene is TRBJ2-6, with no D gene named confidently. This TCR came from a man aged 45-65 years who received an inactivated influenza vaccine. Donor details come from another sample of the same person, matched by shared clones. The source material was PBMCs from blood, sampled around 14 days before vaccination. The sequence in DNA is TGTGCCAGCAGCTTACTATACTCTGGGGCCAACGTCCTGACTTTC. It codes for CASSLLYSGANVLTF.